The rows below give T cell receptor beta chains drawn from one sample of a study of blood T cell repertoires in COVID-19. TCRdb's table, derived via immunoSEQ multiplex PCR, lists solely in-frame clones and lacks some. The sample holds some 100,000 clones; around 87% are singletons and the top ten take about 9.9%. Sequencing was done on a sample of peripheral blood. The source is a young woman with acute or convalescent COVID-19. CDR3s include the opening cysteine and the closing phenylalanine or tryptophan. The order of the fields is V gene, clone size, J gene, D gene, CDR3 protein, CDR3 DNA. The D gene is left open where the match is weak. Size is stated for part of the rows, as once, few or many counts, or as a class when the clone is expanded.

TRBV28	.	TRBJ1-4	TRBD1	CASTFNPGQGSEKLFF	TGTGCCAGCACCTTCAATCCGGGACAGGGGAGTGAAAAACTGTTTTTT
TRBV28	.	TRBJ2-7	.	CASSLWVLSSYEQYF	TGTGCCAGCAGTTTATGGGTCCTCAGCTCCTACGAGCAGTACTTC
TRBV5-8	.	TRBJ2-7	.	CATRRRNEQYF	TGTGCCACCCGAAGGAGAAACGAGCAGTACTTC
TRBV13	.	TRBJ2-1	TRBD1	CASSPTGYNEQFF	TGTGCCAGCAGCCCGACAGGGTACAATGAGCAGTTCTTC
TRBV2	.	TRBJ1-5	.	CASQDSGNQPQHF	TGTGCCAGCCAGGACAGCGGCAATCAGCCCCAGCATTTT
TRBV10-3	.	TRBJ2-1	TRBD2	CAISSSGNEQFF	TGTGCCATCAGTTCTAGCGGGAATGAGCAGTTCTTC
TRBV6-5	.	TRBJ1-5	TRBD1	CASDSRDRGYQPQHF	TGTGCCAGCGATAGCCGGGACAGGGGGTATCAGCCCCAGCATTTT
TRBV4-1	.	TRBJ2-3	TRBD2	CASSQGEGTDTQYF	TGCGCCAGCAGCCAAGGGGAGGGAACAGATACGCAGTATTTT
TRBV29-1	.	TRBJ1-1	.	CSVVGQGRAFF	TGCAGCGTTGTTGGGCAGGGGAGAGCTTTCTTT
TRBV3-1/TRBV3-2	once	TRBJ1-2	TRBD1	CASSQKTRRTGSDYGYTF	TGTGCCAGCAGCCAAAAAACCCGTCGGACAGGGAGTGACTATGGCTACACCTTC
TRBV5-1	.	TRBJ2-2	.	CASSLLAGRTGELFF	TGCGCCAGCAGCCTCCTTGCGGGGAGGACCGGGGAGCTGTTTTTT
TRBV5-1	.	TRBJ2-3	.	CASSLGGVWADTQYF	TGCGCCAGCAGCTTGGGCGGGGTGTGGGCAGATACGCAGTATTTT
TRBV19	.	TRBJ1-2	.	CASSPGQGYTF	TGTGCCAGTAGTCCAGGGCAGGGCTACACCTTC
TRBV4-1	.	TRBJ2-1	.	CASSQDGGGEQFF	TGCGCCAGCAGCCAAGATGGGGGGGGCGAGCAGTTCTTC
TRBV4-1	.	TRBJ1-6	TRBD1	CASSQTTGWDSPLHF	TGCGCCAGCAGCCAGACGACAGGGTGGGATTCACCCCTCCACTTT
TRBV27	.	TRBJ1-4	TRBD1	CASSSRTGLEKLFF	TGTGCCAGCAGTTCCCGGACAGGGCTAGAGAAACTGTTTTTT
TRBV7-9	.	TRBJ1-2	.	CASSLTDRDFNGYTF	TGTGCCAGCAGCTTAACGGACAGAGATTTTAATGGCTACACCTTC
TRBV11-2	.	TRBJ2-7	TRBD1	CASSPARGSSYEQYF	TGTGCCAGCAGCCCGGCCAGGGGGAGCTCCTACGAGCAGTACTTC
TRBV3-1/TRBV3-2	.	TRBJ2-1	TRBD2	CASSQDLRGGGEQFF	TGTGCCAGCAGCCAAGATTTAAGGGGCGGGGGTGAGCAGTTCTTC
TRBV7-8	.	TRBJ1-4	.	CASSLGATPNEKLFF	TGTGCCAGCAGCTTAGGCGCAACTCCAAATGAAAAACTGTTTTTT
TRBV18	.	TRBJ2-1	.	CASSAQGSLAYNEQFF	TGTGCCAGCTCAGCCCAGGGGTCTCTCGCTTACAATGAGCAGTTCTTC
TRBV9	.	TRBJ1-4	.	CASSPSFNEKLFF	TGTGCCAGCAGCCCCAGTTTTAATGAAAAACTGTTTTTT
TRBV30	.	TRBJ1-2	TRBD1	CAWSSGGHGYTF	TGTGCCTGGTCATCAGGGGGACATGGCTACACCTTC
TRBV19	.	TRBJ2-2	TRBD1	CASGDRANTGELFF	TGTGCCAGCGGGGACAGGGCGAACACCGGGGAGCTGTTTTTT
TRBV30	.	TRBJ1-1	.	CAWSDQRTEAFF	TGTGCCTGGAGCGATCAGAGGACAGAAGCTTTCTTT
TRBV19	.	TRBJ1-2	.	CASSIQIGGSDRGYTF	TGTGCCAGTAGTATACAAATAGGGGGTTCGGATCGTGGCTACACCTTC
TRBV7-9	once	TRBJ2-3	.	CASRISGTDTQYF	TGTGCCAGCAGAATATCCGGGACAGATACGCAGTATTTT
TRBV5-1	.	TRBJ1-1	.	CASSFRELNTEAFF	TGCGCCAGCAGCTTTCGGGAATTGAACACTGAAGCTTTCTTT
TRBV6-5	few	TRBJ2-7	.	CASSSGQSYEQYF	TGTGCCAGCAGTTCCGGACAGTCCTACGAGCAGTACTTC
TRBV29-1	.	TRBJ2-3	.	CSVGGTDVSTQYF	TGCAGCGTAGGGGGGACAGATGTGAGTACGCAGTATTTT
TRBV11-3	.	TRBJ2-7	.	CASSSTGSYEQYF	TGTGCCAGCAGCTCGACAGGTTCCTACGAGCAGTACTTC
TRBV11-3	once	TRBJ1-1	.	CASSSMTRRAEAFF	TGTGCCAGCAGCTCAATGACACGCAGGGCTGAAGCTTTCTTT
TRBV10-1	many	TRBJ1-4	TRBD1	CASSDGTVNEKLFF	TGCGCCAGCAGTGATGGGACAGTCAATGAAAAACTGTTTTTT
TRBV10-2	.	TRBJ1-2	.	CASSESTGPLANYGYTF	TGCGCCAGCAGTGAGTCGACAGGCCCATTAGCTAACTATGGCTACACCTTC
TRBV14	.	TRBJ1-1	TRBD1	CASSRDREAFF	TGTGCCAGCAGCCGGGACAGAGAAGCTTTCTTT
TRBV28	many	TRBJ1-2	TRBD1	CASRPGQLYGYTF	TGTGCCAGCAGACCGGGACAGTTGTATGGCTACACCTTC
TRBV5-6	.	TRBJ1-5	.	CASSGQNSNQPQHF	TGTGCCAGCAGCGGACAGAATAGCAATCAGCCCCAGCATTTT
TRBV7-9	.	TRBJ2-1	TRBD1	CASSLPTTGGAEQFF	TGTGCCAGCAGCTTACCGACTACAGGGGGTGCCGAGCAGTTCTTC
TRBV27	.	TRBJ2-7	TRBD1	CASSQDRSSYEQYF	TGTGCCAGCAGCCAGGACAGGTCCTCCTACGAGCAGTACTTC
TRBV27	.	TRBJ2-1	TRBD2	CASTRTSGGPSPYNEQFF	TGTGCCAGCACCCGGACTAGCGGGGGGCCTAGTCCCTACAATGAGCAGTTCTTC
TRBV11-2	.	TRBJ1-5	.	CASSFSDSNQPQHF	TGTGCCAGCAGCTTCAGTGATAGCAATCAGCCCCAGCATTTT
TRBV12-5	.	TRBJ2-2	TRBD2	CASGLVGRGDTGELFF	TGTGCTAGTGGTTTGGTAGGGCGGGGGGACACCGGGGAGCTGTTTTTT
TRBV15	once	TRBJ1-1	.	CATRKSPDRGTEAFF	TGTGCCACCAGAAAGAGCCCCGACAGAGGCACTGAAGCTTTCTTT
TRBV28	once	TRBJ1-2	TRBD1	CASSWDRGRNGYTF	TGTGCCAGCAGTTGGGACAGGGGGCGGAATGGCTACACCTTC
TRBV4-2	few	TRBJ2-7	TRBD2	CASSQDPLAGSSYEQYF	TGTGCCAGCAGCCAAGACCCACTAGCGGGGAGCTCCTACGAGCAGTACTTC
TRBV5-1	.	TRBJ2-1	TRBD2	CASSLEPSGEQFF	TGCGCCAGCAGCTTGGAACCTAGCGGTGAGCAGTTCTTC
TRBV11-3	.	TRBJ2-1	.	CASSLDGGGTDEQFF	TGTGCCAGCAGCTTAGATGGGGGGGGCACGGATGAGCAGTTCTTC
TRBV18	once	TRBJ1-1	TRBD1	CASSRDRDPGTEAFF	TGTGCCAGCTCACGAGACAGGGACCCAGGGACTGAAGCTTTCTTT
TRBV5-1	.	TRBJ1-2	.	CASSLNQGNYGYTF	TGCGCCAGCAGCCTGAATCAGGGGAACTATGGCTACACCTTC
TRBV11-3	.	TRBJ1-1	.	CASSSRPNSEAFF	TGTGCCAGCAGCAGCCGTCCGAACTCTGAAGCTTTCTTT
TRBV5-6	.	TRBJ1-6	.	CASSSGGAPAGNSPLHF	TGTGCCAGCAGCTCGGGAGGGGCCCCCGCGGGAAATTCACCCCTCCACTTT
TRBV4-2	.	TRBJ1-2	.	CASSHTLPRQANYGYTF	TGTGCCAGCAGCCATACCTTACCTCGACAGGCTAACTATGGCTACACCTTC
TRBV10-3	.	TRBJ2-7	.	CAIREGAYEQYF	TGTGCCATCAGAGAGGGAGCCTACGAGCAGTACTTC
TRBV7-3	.	TRBJ2-2	TRBD1	CASSPTGGDTGELFF	TGTGCCAGCAGCCCCACAGGGGGTGACACCGGGGAGCTGTTTTTT
TRBV27	.	TRBJ1-5	.	CASSSQGGDQPQHF	TGTGCCAGCAGTTCACAGGGAGGGGATCAGCCCCAGCATTTT
TRBV29-1	once	TRBJ2-1	.	CSVERYEQFF	TGCAGCGTTGAACGGTATGAGCAGTTCTTC
TRBV6-2/TRBV6-3	.	TRBJ2-7	TRBD2	CASSWGLANYEQYF	TGTGCCAGCAGTTGGGGACTAGCGAACTACGAGCAGTACTTC
TRBV7-8	.	TRBJ2-7	TRBD1	CASSLGMTGDYDEQYF	TGTGCCAGCAGCCTTGGGATGACAGGGGATTATGACGAGCAGTACTTC